These 16 T cell receptor beta chains came from one sample sequenced in a study of blood T cell repertoires in COVID-19. Clones were sequenced by immunoSEQ multiplex PCR, and TCRdb holds only the in-frame ones, with some missing. The top ten hold roughly 13% of the sample, which has tens of thousands of clones, more than 75% seen once. The sample was peripheral blood. The receptors were gathered from a woman of 80 years or more with acute or convalescent COVID-19.

J is TRBJ2-7 and V is TRBV30; 8 positions match TRBD1. In germline, CDR1 is GTSNPN, CDR2 SVGIG (reference sequence). CDR3 length: 13 amino acids. Trimming at V came to 6 bases and at J to 2 bases, leaving 6 bases not matched to a gene. In DNA form, the CDR3 reads TGTGCCTGTCGTGGGACAGGTCCCTACGAGCAGTACTTC. Translation: CACRGTGPYEQYF. The full variable domain, rest sourced from reference TRBV30 and TRBJ2-7, is SQTIHQWPATLVQPVGSPLSLECTVEGTSNPNLYWYRQAAGRGLQLLFYSVGIGQISSEVPQNLSASRPQDRQFILSSKKLLLSDSGFYLCACRGTGPYEQYFGPGTRLTVT.

The gene calls are TRBV7-9 and TRBJ2-4; tentatively, D is TRBD1 (6 bases). This CDR3 has 18 residues. V was shortened by 5 bases and J by 7 bases, with 27 bases between the two germline ends. The germline gives CDR1 SEHNR, CDR2 FQNEAQ (reference sequence). Here the CDR3 reads CASSPHHIQGRRRNIQYF. CDR3 nucleotide sequence: TGTGCCAGCAGCCCTCATCATATACAGGGAAGGAGGCGGAACATTCAGTACTTC. Looking up the rest from reference TRBV7-9 and TRBJ2-4 gives the full variable domain: DTGVSQNPRHKITKRGQNVTFRCDPISEHNRLYWYRQTLGQGPEFLTYFQNEAQLEKSRLLSDRFSAERPKGSFSTLEIQRTEQGDSAMYLCASSPHHIQGRRRNIQYFGAGTRLSVL.

V and J are TRBV12-2 and TRBJ2-7; TRBD2 is the table's D call and was not checked against the DNA. TRBV12-2 is marked as a pseudogene. The CDR3 is 16 amino acids. The CDR3 loop is CASRRPYGGSSYEQYF. CDR3 nucleotides: TGTGCAAGTCGCCGACCGTACGGGGGAAGCTCCTACGAGCAGTACTTC.

This sequence joins TRBV3-1 (or the pseudogene TRBV3-2) and TRBJ2-7, with 13 bases fitting TRBD2. There are 18 residues in the CDR3. Germline V CDR1 and CDR2: LGHDT, YNNKEL (reference sequence). The J segment lost 1 base and the V segment lost 2 bases, leaving 8 bases of the junction unmatched. CDR3 sequence reads: CASSQFVGLAGKSYEQYF. The CDR3 nucleotides are TGTGCCAGCAGCCAATTTGTGGGACTAGCGGGAAAGTCCTACGAGCAGTACTTC.

The chain is built from TRBV19 and TRBJ2-5; 10 nucleotides align to TRBD2. Germline CDR1 reads LNHDA; CDR2 reads SQIVND (reference sequence). V lost 0 bases, J lost 0 bases, and 1 base stayed unmatched. The CDR3 spans 16 residues. CDR3 amino acids: CASSIELAGYQETQYF. CDR3 in DNA: TGTGCCAGTAGTATAGAACTAGCGGGATACCAAGAGACCCAGTACTTC.

This chain uses TRBV7-9 with TRBJ1-4; D not certain. Germline assignment: CDR1 SEHNR and CDR2 FQNEAQ (reference sequence). V was shortened by 1 base and J by 8 bases, with 8 bases between the two germline ends. The CDR3 consists of 13 residues. The CDR3 loop is CASSLVGQEKLFF. CDR3 coding DNA: TGTGCCAGCAGCTTAGTTGGGCAGGAAAAACTGTTTTTT.

This clone was seen only a few times. The gene calls are TRBV7-8 and TRBJ2-2; a possible D gene is TRBD1 (6 bases). The CDR3 length is 14 residues. Per the germline V gene, CDR1 is SGHVS and CDR2 is FQNEAQ. The V and J ends lost 4 bases and 1 base respectively, with 7 bases between them. This chain's CDR3 is CASSSGQNTGELFF. CDR3 DNA: TGTGCCAGCAGCTCGGGACAGAACACCGGGGAGCTGTTTTTT.

V gene TRBV5-1 combines with J gene TRBJ1-2; 7 bases agree with TRBD1. The CDR3 is 16 residues long. From germline, CDR1 is SGHRS and CDR2 YFSETQ. J lost 0 bases, V lost 4 bases, and 9 bases had no gene match. CDR3 DNA sequence: TGCGCCAGCAGCCTCGGGGGCCAGGGGGCTAACTATGGCTACACCTTC. Protein sequence: CASSLGGQGANYGYTF. The variable domain in full, with the rest retrieved from reference TRBV5-1 and TRBJ1-2, is KAGVTQTPRYLIKTRGQQVTLSCSPISGHRSVSWYQQTPGQGLQFLFEYFSETQRNKGNFPGRFSGRQFSNSRSEMNVSTLELGDSALYLCASSLGGQGANYGYTFGSGTRLTVV.

The CDR3 nucleotides read TGCAGCGTTGAAAACAGCGGCTATGGCTACACCTTC. It codes for CSVENSGYGYTF. The rearrangement uses TRBV29-1 and TRBJ1-2, with no clear D. Germline V gives CDR1 SQVTM, CDR2 ANQGSEA. The CDR3 runs to 12 residues. Trimming took off 2 bases at V and 4 bases at J, with 8 bases between the two ends. The full variable domain, in which reference TRBV29-1 and TRBJ1-2 provide the parts outside the CDR3, is SAVISQKPSRDICQRGTSLTIQCQVDSQVTMMFWYRQQPGQSLTLIATANQGSEATYESGFVIDKFPISRPNLTFSTLTVSNMSPEDSSIYLCSVENSGYGYTFGSGTRLTVV.

This chain joins TRBV29-1 and TRBJ2-2; weak D call: TRBD2 (6 bases). Per the germline V gene, CDR1 is SQVTM and CDR2 is ANQGSEA. There are 13 residues in the CDR3. V was pared by 5 bases and J by 0 bases, with 7 bases between. CDR3 region: CSVRRANTGELFF. The CDR3 DNA sequence: TGCAGCGTTAGGAGGGCGAACACCGGGGAGCTGTTTTTT.

A note on this clone: Other DNA sequences from this sample encode an identical CDR3 as well. The chain combines TRBV9 with TRBJ2-7; 7 bases are shared with TRBD1. Germline trimming cut 0 bases from V and 3 bases from J; bases unmatched to any gene: 3. The CDR3 has 14 residues. From germline, CDR1 is SGDLS and CDR2 YYNGEE. CDR3 bases: TGTGCCAGCAGCGTAGGACAGGGACGCTACGAGCAGTACTTC. Translation: CASSVGQGRYEQYF.

CDR3 in DNA: TGTGCCAGCAGTTTCAGATTCTACGAGCAGTACTTC. This encodes CASSFRFYEQYF. The V call is TRBV28, the J call TRBJ2-7; D call uncertain. This CDR3 has 12 residues. Germline-derived CDR1 and CDR2 are MDHEN and SYDVKM. Trimming removed 3 bases from V and 3 bases from J, with 6 bases in between.

In its sample, this clone was seen a few times. This chain joins TRBV19 and TRBJ2-7; 10 positions agree with TRBD1. The CDR3 spans 17 residues. Germline V gene sequence: CDR1 LNHDA, CDR2 SQIVND (reference sequence). The trim removed 3 bases at V and 3 bases at J, leaving 11 bases unmatched. CDR3 coding DNA: TGTGCCAGTAGTATTCACGGGACAGGGGCCGCCCTCTACGAGCAGTACTTC. Amino acids: CASSIHGTGAALYEQYF.

The chain couples TRBV7-9 to TRBJ1-1; D perhaps matches TRBD1 (5 bases). The length of the CDR3 is 14 residues. The germline V and J ends were trimmed by 4 bases and 1 base, with 10 bases remaining between them. Germline CDR1 is SEHNR and CDR2 is FQNEAQ (reference sequence). CDR3 coding DNA: TGTGCCAGCAGCTCCGGGACTGCGAACACTGAAGCTTTCTTT. Translation: CASSSGTANTEAFF.

The rearrangement links TRBV10-3 to TRBJ2-1, with 12 bases matching TRBD2. V shed 6 bases, J shed 3 bases, and the junction held 6 bases outside the gene matches. The CDR3 covers 16 residues. From germline, CDR1 is ENHRY and CDR2 SYGVKD. CDR3 coding DNA: TGTGCCATCAGCCCGACTAGCGGGAGTGGCTACAATGAGCAGTTCTTC. Translating it yields CAISPTSGSGYNEQFF.

This clone was seen a handful of times. V gene TRBV2 combines with J gene TRBJ2-1, with D perhaps matching TRBD2 (6 bases). CDR3 length: 20 residues. Germline V gene sequence: CDR1 SNHLY, CDR2 FYNNEI. V was shortened by 4 bases and J by 5 bases, with 30 bases between the two germline ends. CDR3 residues: CASSAGSGMAFNRLDNEQFF. Here the CDR3 DNA reads TGTGCCAGCAGTGCGGGTAGCGGAATGGCTTTTAATAGACTAGACAATGAGCAGTTCTTC.